This TCR beta chain stems from a study of early T cells in non-severe SARS-CoV-2 infection. For the study at large: Alpha and beta chains were unpaired, from unsorted whole-blood bulk RNA.

In this sample, this clonotype turned up many times. TCRdb analysed the 5' RACE reads with MiXCR anew, one entry per CDR3 protein. The sample has 40,000 to 50,000 distinct CDR3 sequences, roughly 7.1% seen once. The CDR3 is 14 residues long. Germline trimming cut 7 bases from V and 6 bases from J; bases unmatched to any gene: 7. The germline gives CDR1 MNHNY, CDR2 SVGAGI (reference sequence). The receptor's source is an adult who was a healthcare worker with PCR-confirmed SARS-CoV-2 infection or an uninfected control (not recorded which). The chain recombines TRBV6-6 with TRBJ1-1; TRBD1 agrees at 11 bases. The sample was whole blood. The CDR3 sequence is CASTKGQGAPEAFF. The CDR3 DNA is TGTGCCAGCACCAAAGGACAGGGGGCCCCTGAAGCTTTCTTT.